This T cell receptor beta chain was sequenced during a study of T cells in tumors after PD-1 blockade. Study-wide background: Excluded were patients with checkpoint blockade, immunosuppressants, or radiotherapy or other anti-cancer therapy within 4 weeks. During anti-PD-1 treatment, some patients continued daily vismodegib 150 mg. General study results and limits: Only pre- versus post-treatment comparisons showed clonal replacement.

This clone is classed as medium-sized. The antigen remains undetermined. This CDR3 is 14 amino acids long. Germline CDR1 MNHEY, CDR2 SMNVEV (reference sequence). V lost 2 bases, J lost 4 bases, and 11 bases lay in between. The table came from immunoSEQ multiplex PCR; TCRdb's copy has only in-frame clones and leaves some out. This table holds around 13,000 clones, around 57% found once. Input was about 550 ng to 6,004 ng of genomic DNA from tumor or blood. This receptor was identified in a human donor with cutaneous squamous cell carcinoma. The chain uses TRBV27 and TRBJ1-2, with D possibly being TRBD1 (6 bases). The sample in question was tumor tissue, obtained before anti-PD-1 treatment. This CDR3 reads CASSLGGQPYGYTF. The CDR3 nucleotides read TGTGCCAGCAGTTTAGGGGGGCAGCCCTATGGCTACACCTTC.